This entry concerns a single T cell receptor (beta chain). The data originate from a study of PD-1 blockade in classical Hodgkin lymphoma. Sequencing used immunoSEQ multiplex PCR; TCRdb keeps in-frame clones, though not all of them. The sample records roughly 29,000 clones, roughly nine tenths being singletons. Germline V gene lookup returns CDR1 LNHDA and CDR2 SQIVND (reference sequence). V dropped 6 bases and J dropped 6; count of bases not matched to a gene: 8. The CDR3 is 15 residues long. Sample time point: newly diagnosed, previously untreated cHL patient sample. The comparison group had newly diagnosed, previously untreated classical Hodgkin lymphoma.

V usage is TRBV19 and J usage is TRBJ2-2; TRBD1 matches 9 bases. The sequencing input was peripheral blood mononuclear cells (PBMCs). The TCR originated in a human donor with classical Hodgkin lymphoma. The CDR3: CASSAGTGSSGELFF. CDR3 sequence (DNA): TGTGCCAGTAGCGCCGGGACAGGGTCGTCCGGGGAGCTGTTTTTT.